This note documents a single T cell receptor beta chain sequence. Its cognate antigen is unknown. This sample stems from a study of cytomegalovirus exposure and HLA in healthy donors. General study findings and limits: In a later analysis, a missense DCLRE1C variant was linked to TCR beta V- and J-gene trimming. Reports indicate that TCR beta sequences accurately predicted the HLA-A and HLA-B alleles of most subjects. Across HLA loci, a later analysis found differing TCR association rates, with DRB1 most and HLA-C fewest.

The PCR made use of 60 Vbeta and 13 Jbeta primers. Sequencing was performed with immunoSEQ multiplex PCR; in TCRdb, only in-frame clones are kept and a portion is missing. The sample consists of around 100,000 clones, over 55% of them appearing once. V was shortened by 6 bases and J by 0 bases, with 9 bases between the two germline ends. The V gene's germline CDR1 is SNHLY and CDR2 FYNNEI. CDR3 length: 15 amino acids. The receptor was isolated from a woman in her late teens or twenties in good health and CMV-seropositive. The chain couples TRBV2 to TRBJ1-6; no definite D call. The specimen was PBMCs. CDR3 nucleotide sequence: TGTGCCAGCAGGGGAGGGTCCTCCTATAATTCACCCCTCCACTTT. Translating it yields CASRGGSSYNSPLHF. Looking up the rest from reference TRBV2 and TRBJ1-6 gives the full variable domain: EPEVTQTPSHQVTQMGQEVILRCVPISNHLYFYWYRQILGQKVEFLVSFYNNEISEKSEIFDDQFSVERPDGSNFTLKIRSTKLEDSAMYFCASRGGSSYNSPLHFGNGTRLTVT.